This T cell receptor (beta chain) emerged from a study of cytomegalovirus exposure and HLA in healthy donors. General study points: Rarity marked most TCR sequences, yet some public TCRs occurred in many donors.

Produced via immunoSEQ multiplex PCR; TCRdb's table is partial and in-frame only. The sample has about 65,000 clones; about 92% are singletons. Concerning this clone itself: The antigen remains undetermined.

Germline V gene data show CDR1 as LNHDA and CDR2 as SQIVND (reference sequence). V dropped 7 bases and J dropped 5; count of bases not matched to a gene: 8. This CDR3 is built from 15 residues. The TCR originated in a woman in her late teens or twenties in good health and CMV-seronegative. Source material: PBMCs. The chain combines TRBV19 with TRBJ2-1; TRBD2 matches 10 bases. The CDR3 is CASTGTSATDNEQFF. The CDR3 DNA is TGTGCCAGTACCGGGACTAGCGCGACCGACAATGAGCAGTTCTTC. The full variable domain, its missing parts supplied by reference TRBV19 and TRBJ2-1, is DGGITQSPKYLFRKEGQNVTLSCEQNLNHDAMYWYRQDPGQGLRLIYYSQIVNDFQKGDIAEGYSVSREKKESFPLTVTSAQKNPTAFYLCASTGTSATDNEQFFGPGTRLTVL.